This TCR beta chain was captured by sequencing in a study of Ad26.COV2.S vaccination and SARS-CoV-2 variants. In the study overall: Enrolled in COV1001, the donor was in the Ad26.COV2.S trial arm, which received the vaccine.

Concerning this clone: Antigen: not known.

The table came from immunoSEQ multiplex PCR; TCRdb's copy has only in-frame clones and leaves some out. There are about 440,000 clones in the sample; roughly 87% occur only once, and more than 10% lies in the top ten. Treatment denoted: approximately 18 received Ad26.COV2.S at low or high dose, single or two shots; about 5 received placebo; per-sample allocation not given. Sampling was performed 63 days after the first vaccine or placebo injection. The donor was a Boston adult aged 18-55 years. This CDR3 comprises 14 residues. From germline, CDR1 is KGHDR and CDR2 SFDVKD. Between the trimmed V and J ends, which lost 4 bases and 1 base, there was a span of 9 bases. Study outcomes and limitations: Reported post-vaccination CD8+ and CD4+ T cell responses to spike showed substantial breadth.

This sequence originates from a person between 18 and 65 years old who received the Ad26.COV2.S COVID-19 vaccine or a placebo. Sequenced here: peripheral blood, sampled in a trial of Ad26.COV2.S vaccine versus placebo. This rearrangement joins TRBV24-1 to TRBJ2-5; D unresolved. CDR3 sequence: CATSDPDLQETQYF. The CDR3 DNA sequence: TGTGCCACCAGTGACCCGGACCTCCAAGAGACCCAGTACTTC.